Sequencing of this T cell receptor beta chain was carried out in a study of blood T cell repertoires in COVID-19 (dated by TCRdb to the early 2020s). Background for the entire study: Collaborator samples came from the United States, Italy and Spain and covered acute and convalescent phases of COVID-19. The prospective study material was composed of cDNA or gDNA derived from T cells, B-cell-depleted T cells, or PBMCs. The dataset comprised deeply sampled blood TCRbeta repertoires from subjects exposed to, actively infected with, or recovered from COVID-19. The repertoires were made available in a free public database intended to serve as a resource for research on the immune response to SARS-CoV-2. Samples came from the ongoing ImmuneRACE study (first 160 participants) plus 1,254 subjects from 6 global collaborators. Sample metadata almost always included a de-identified subject ID, COVID-19 status, age in years and sex. Where available, HLA class I and class II types were obtained from metadata supplied by the sample provider rather than from assay-based typing.

Enrolling through a virtual design, the prospective study's participants ranged in age from about 18 to 89 years and lived across roughly 23 United States geographic areas. In the prospective study, participants were assigned to cohorts based on the clinical history participants reported in a screening survey and a study questionnaire. Recovered participants in ImmuneRACE Cohort 3 were defined as having two consecutive negative NP/OP PCR tests, clearance from a healthcare professional, or resolution of symptoms. In the prospective study, whole blood, serum and a nasopharyngeal or oropharyngeal swab were collected from each participant by mobile phlebotomists. Prospective study participants could optionally give additional blood draws and questionnaires over a roughly 2-month period. Prospective study blood samples were shipped either frozen or at room temperature before DNA extraction. The investigation overall reported the following: How much clinical and demographic metadata was included differed by source and by participant, and the metadata was provided uncurated.

TCRbeta CDR3 regions were amplified from genomic DNA by means of the immunoSEQ Assay, a bias-controlled multiplex PCR. The authors' analysis ran thus. Nucleated cell counts per sample were estimated from amplification of reference gene primers within the assay. To quantify the absolute abundance of each unique TCRbeta CDR3 rearrangement, sequence reads were collapsed and filtered. Productive Simpson clonality was computed per sample as the square root of Simpson's diversity index over productive rearrangements. Imported from immuneACCESS, the table was reduced by TCRdb to in-frame sequences with V and J called. These copies leave out some clones; in studies compared against another copy, an unresolved V gene accounts for under half, and the cause of the remainder is not known. V, J and clone size are taken as reported in that table, and D and trimming were inferred from the DNA itself. Present in this sample are 250,000 to 350,000 clones, 85% of which were seen just once. The leading ten clones occupy around 2.3% of the sample.

This clone was seen more than once but under ten times. What antigen it recognizes has not been identified. The sample holds no much larger clone one base away, and base qualities are not on file. Sequenced material: PBMCs or T cells enriched from blood (not recorded which). This clonotype was sampled from a woman in her fifties or sixties who had recovered from COVID-19.

CDR3 reads: CASRATGLINSPLHF. The DNA reads as follows: TGCGCCAGCAGGGCCACAGGGCTGATTAATTCACCCCTCCACTTT. The chain is assembled from TRBV5-1 and TRBJ1-6; possibly the D gene is TRBD1, per 6 matching bases. Trimming costs V 5 bases and J 6 bases, and their ends lie 15 bases apart. CDR1 SGHRS and CDR2 YFSETQ were looked up in the germline V gene. The CDR3 holds 15 amino acids from the cysteine to the phenylalanine. Of all the DNA, just the CDR3 is kept, 45 bases in frame from base 1.